This passage covers 12 T cell receptor beta chains from one sample sequenced in a study of blood T cells in healthy people across ages. Primed by a sample-barcoded 5' primer and a J-beta primer mix, a second PCR proceeded for 7 to 11 cycles. TCRdb passed the 5' RACE reads through MiXCR, listing each CDR3 protein once. The data contain more than 700,000 distinct CDR3 sequences, about 46% of them singletons. What was sequenced was blood. The receptors come from a man older than 75 in good health.

This clonotype was observed a few times. This sequence joins TRBV5-1 and TRBJ1-1; D is undetermined. In germline, CDR1 is SGHRS, CDR2 YFSETQ. V gave up 5 bases and J gave up 6 bases, with 5 bases separating them. This CDR3 region has 10 residues. This chain's CDR3 is CASSLSEAFF. The DNA for the CDR3 is TGCGCCAGCAGTTTGTCTGAAGCTTTCTTT.

J is TRBJ2-3 and V is TRBV28; 7 bases line up with TRBD2. J was trimmed by 0 bases and V by 2 bases; bases with no gene match: 5. Germline assignment: CDR1 MDHEN and CDR2 SYDVKM. The CDR3 loop spans 16 amino acids. CDR3 sequence: CASSLTLALSTDTQYF. The CDR3 DNA sequence: TGTGCCAGCAGTTTAACACTAGCGTTAAGCACAGATACGCAGTATTTT.

In this sample, this clonotype turned up a few times. The chain employs TRBV5-1 and TRBJ2-7; 12 nucleotides align to TRBD1. This CDR3 comprises 18 residues. CDR1 and CDR2 (germline): SGHRS, YFSETQ. The V gene end was trimmed by 3 bases and the J gene end by 5 bases; junction bases not matched to a gene: 15. The DNA of the CDR3 is TGCGCCAGCAGCTGGGGGTTCGGGACAGGGGGCTTACTGGACGAGCAGTACTTC. It encodes CASSWGFGTGGLLDEQYF. Together with reference TRBV5-1 and TRBJ2-7, the CDR3 gives the full variable domain: KAGVTQTPRYLIKTRGQQVTLSCSPISGHRSVSWYQQTPGQGLQFLFEYFSETQRNKGNFPGRFSGRQFSNSRSEMNVSTLELGDSALYLCASSWGFGTGGLLDEQYFGPGTRLTVT.

The table lists this clonotype with a few counts. V is TRBV6-5 and J is TRBJ1-2; D may be TRBD1 (6 bases). The CDR3 consists of 14 residues. From germline, CDR1 is MNHEY and CDR2 SVGAGI. Trimming pared 6 bases from V and 6 bases from J, leaving 17 bases between. The CDR3 loop reads CASSRPGARDGYTF. The CDR3 DNA is TGTGCCAGCAGCCGGCCGGGGGCCCGGGATGGCTACACCTTC.

The rearrangement links TRBV6-6 to TRBJ1-1, with D possibly TRBD1 on 5 matching bases. The length of the CDR3 is 13 residues. V shed 6 bases and J shed 4 bases, with 12 bases lying between them. CDR1 is MNHNY, CDR2 SVGAGI, per germline (reference sequence). The CDR3 DNA reads TGTGCCAGCAGCCCCGCCCAGGGCACTGAAGCTTTCTTT. Residues: CASSPAQGTEAFF.

The chain combines TRBV7-3 with TRBJ2-5; the D gene is possibly TRBD2 (5 bases). From germline, CDR1 is SGHTA and CDR2 FQGTGA. This CDR3 spans 15 amino acids. V lost 0 bases and J 5 bases, leaving 13 bases between the germline ends. The CDR3 loop reads CASSLTRLLPETQYF. The CDR3 DNA is TGTGCCAGCAGCTTAACCCGACTACTCCCTGAGACCCAGTACTTC.

This clonotype was seen a single time. The chain has TRBV6-6 and TRBJ1-1; no definite D call. The CDR3 runs 11 residues. Trimming removed 3 bases from V and 3 bases from J, with 2 bases in between. Per the germline V gene, CDR1 is MNHNY and CDR2 is SVGAGI (reference sequence). CDR3 DNA sequence: TGTGCCAGCAGTTATGACACTGAAGCTTTCTTT. Translation: CASSYDTEAFF.

The sample holds one count of this clonotype. This sequence joins TRBV4-3 and TRBJ2-1; tentative D call: TRBD1 (6 bases). V was shortened by 1 base and J by 0 bases, with 13 bases between the two germline ends. From germline, CDR1 is LGHNA and CDR2 YSLEER. The CDR3 is 17 amino acids. CDR3 protein: CASSQAVTGSSYNEQFF. The DNA of the CDR3 is TGCGCCAGCAGCCAAGCTGTAACAGGGAGCTCCTACAATGAGCAGTTCTTC.

A few counts support this clonotype. This rearrangement joins TRBV11-3 to TRBJ2-1; TRBD2 aligns across 10 bases. The CDR3 extends over 16 amino acids. Germline CDR1 reads SGHNT; CDR2 reads YENEEA. V lost 5 bases and J lost 10; bases outside the gene matches: 14. The CDR3 region has the DNA TGTGCCAGCAGCACAAGAGGCCTAGCGGGAGCGGGGGAGCAGTTCTTC. This codes for CASSTRGLAGAGEQFF.

The chain is built from TRBV5-1 and TRBJ1-4; D is undetermined. The germline V and J ends were trimmed by 4 bases and 4 bases, with 14 bases remaining between them. CDR1 is SGHRS and CDR2 is YFSETQ in the germline V gene. This CDR3 spans 15 amino acids. CDR3 nucleotides: TGCGCCAGCAGCCCAGTGGGTGCGATTAATGAAAAACTGTTTTTT. Residues: CASSPVGAINEKLFF.

A few counts support this clonotype. The rearrangement uses TRBV5-1 and TRBJ2-1, with 9 bases lining up with TRBD2. Germline V gene lookup returns CDR1 SGHRS and CDR2 YFSETQ. This CDR3 contains 18 residues. The V and J ends lost 0 bases and 2 bases, in that order; junction bases with no gene match: 9. The CDR3 sequence: CASSLDGREGHPYNEQFF. The CDR3 region has the DNA TGCGCCAGCAGCTTGGACGGGCGGGAGGGCCATCCCTACAATGAGCAGTTCTTC.

The table lists this clonotype with many counts. This CDR3 is CAISNRDSAYEQFF. The CDR3 bases are TGTGCCATCAGCAACCGGGACAGTGCGTATGAGCAGTTCTTC. This chain links TRBV10-3 with TRBJ2-1; the match to TRBD1 covers 7 bases. V gave up 6 bases and J gave up 8 bases; unmatched junction bases: 10. There are 14 residues in the CDR3. The germline CDR1 and CDR2 sequences are ENHRY and SYGVKD.